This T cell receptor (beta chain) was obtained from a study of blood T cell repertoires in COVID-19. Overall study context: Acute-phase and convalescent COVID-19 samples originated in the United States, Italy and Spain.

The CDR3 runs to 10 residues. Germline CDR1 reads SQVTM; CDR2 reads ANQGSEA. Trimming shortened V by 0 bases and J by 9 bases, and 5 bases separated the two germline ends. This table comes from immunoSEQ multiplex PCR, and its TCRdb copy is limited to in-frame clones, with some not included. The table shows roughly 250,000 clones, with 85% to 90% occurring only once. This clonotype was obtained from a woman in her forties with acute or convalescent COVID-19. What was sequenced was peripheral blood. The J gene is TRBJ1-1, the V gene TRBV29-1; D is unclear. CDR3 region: CSVEDYQAFF. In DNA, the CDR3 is TGCAGCGTTGAAGATTATCAAGCTTTCTTT.